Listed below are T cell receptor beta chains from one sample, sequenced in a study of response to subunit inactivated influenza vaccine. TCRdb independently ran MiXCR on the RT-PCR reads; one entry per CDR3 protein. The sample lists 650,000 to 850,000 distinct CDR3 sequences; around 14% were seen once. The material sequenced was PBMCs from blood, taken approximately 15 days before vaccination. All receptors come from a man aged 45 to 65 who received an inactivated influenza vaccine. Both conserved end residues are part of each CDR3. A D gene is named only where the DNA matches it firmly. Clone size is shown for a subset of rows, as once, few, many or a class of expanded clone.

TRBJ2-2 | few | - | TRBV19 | TGTGCCAGTAGTCCCCGGCAGGTGGTCCCCGGGGAGCTGTTTTTT | CASSPRQVVPGELFF
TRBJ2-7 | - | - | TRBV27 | TGTGCCAGCAGTCGACACCAAAGCACCTACGAGCAGTACTTC | CASSRHQSTYEQYF
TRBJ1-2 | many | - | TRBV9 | TGTGCCAGCAGCGTAGAGGGACGGAGCCTGGATGGCTACACCTTC | CASSVEGRSLDGYTF
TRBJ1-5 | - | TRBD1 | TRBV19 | TGTGCCAGTTTAGGACAGGGGGTGCAGCCCCAGCATTTT | CASLGQGVQPQHF
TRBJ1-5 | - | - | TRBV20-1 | TGCAGTGCTAGGTCGGGAGGAGAGCCCCAGCATTTT | CSARSGGEPQHF
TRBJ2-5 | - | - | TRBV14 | TGTGCCAGCAGCCAAGATACGGTGGGGGAGACCCAGTACTTC | CASSQDTVGETQYF
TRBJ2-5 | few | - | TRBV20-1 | TGCAGTGCTAGAGAGGACTGGAAAGAGACCCAGTACTTC | CSAREDWKETQYF
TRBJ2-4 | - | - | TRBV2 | TGTGCCAGCAGTGCCCTAGCCAAAAACATTCAGTACTTC | CASSALAKNIQYF
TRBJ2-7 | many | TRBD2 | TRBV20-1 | TGCAGTGCTAGAGACCAGGGAGGGGCTTGGCAGTACTTC | CSARDQGGAWQYF
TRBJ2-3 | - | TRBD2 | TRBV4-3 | TGCGCCAGCAGCCTTAGTAGCGGGAGGGCCTTAGGTACGCAGTATTTT | CASSLSSGRALGTQYF
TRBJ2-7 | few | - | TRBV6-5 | TGTGCCAGCAGTTTCAGCCATGGCTCCTACGAGCAGTACTTC | CASSFSHGSYEQYF
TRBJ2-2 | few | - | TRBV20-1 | TGCAGTGCTAGAGATTGGGGGAACACCGGGGAGCTGTTTTTT | CSARDWGNTGELFF
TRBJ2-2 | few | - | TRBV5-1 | TGCGCCAGCAGCTTGGCGTCAGGGTCAATATCAAACGGGGAGCTGTTTTTT | CASSLASGSISNGELFF
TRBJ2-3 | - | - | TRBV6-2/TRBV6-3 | TGTGCCAGCAGTTACGGGACGGACACAGATACGCAGTATTTT | CASSYGTDTDTQYF
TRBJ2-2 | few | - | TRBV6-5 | TGTGCCAGCAGTTACGGGGGCTACGCGAACACCGGGGAGCTGTTTTTT | CASSYGGYANTGELFF
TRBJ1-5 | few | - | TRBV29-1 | TGCAGCGTGGGTGTCGCGGACCCCAATCAGCCCCAGCATTTT | CSVGVADPNQPQHF
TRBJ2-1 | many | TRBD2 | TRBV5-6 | TGTGCCAGCAGCTTGCCTAGCGGGGCCTACAATGAGCAGTTCTTC | CASSLPSGAYNEQFF
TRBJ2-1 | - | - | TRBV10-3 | TGTGCCATCAGTGAGTCTAAGTTCTCCTACAATGAGCAGTTCTTC | CAISESKFSYNEQFF
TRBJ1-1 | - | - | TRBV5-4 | TGTGCCAGCAGCTTGGGCTCCTTCTATTCGGACTCTTGGAGGACTGAAGCTTTCTTT | CASSLGSFYSDSWRTEAFF
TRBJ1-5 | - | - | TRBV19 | TGTGCCAGTACCACACCGGGGCGCGGGGCCCAGCCCCAGCATTTT | CASTTPGRGAQPQHF
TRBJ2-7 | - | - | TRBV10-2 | TGCGCCAGCCTGGGTTCCCACGAGCAGTACTTC | CASLGSHEQYF
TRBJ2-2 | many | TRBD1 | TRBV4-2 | TGTGCCAGCAGCGGACAGGGTGAGCTGTTTTTT | CASSGQGELFF
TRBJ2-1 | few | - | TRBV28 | TGTGCCAGCAGTTTATTAGGGGGGCGGGGCAATGAGCAGTTCTTC | CASSLLGGRGNEQFF
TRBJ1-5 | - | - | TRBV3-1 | TGTGCCAGCAGCCAAGGAAGGCGAGATCAGCCCCAGCATTTT | CASSQGRRDQPQHF
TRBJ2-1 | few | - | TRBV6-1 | TGTGCCAGCAAATCTCGCCGGGACAACTACAATGAGCAGTTCTTC | CASKSRRDNYNEQFF
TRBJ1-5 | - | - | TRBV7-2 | TGTGCCAGCAGCTTAGAAGAGTGGGTCCAGCCCCAGCATTTT | CASSLEEWVQPQHF
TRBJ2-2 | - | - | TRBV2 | TGTGCCAGCGAGGGGCGCCTGAACACCGGGGAGCTGTTTTTT | CASEGRLNTGELFF
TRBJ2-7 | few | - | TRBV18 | TGTGCCAGCTCACCACCTGGCAGACGTAACGAGCAGTACTTC | CASSPPGRRNEQYF
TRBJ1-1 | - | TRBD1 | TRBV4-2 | TGTGCCAGCACTAGGGACAGGTCCCTCGGGGACACTGAAGCTTTCTTT | CASTRDRSLGDTEAFF
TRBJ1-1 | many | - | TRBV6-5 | TGTGCCAGCAGTTACATCCCGATGGCCTCTCGGGTGACTGAAGCTTTCTTT | CASSYIPMASRVTEAFF
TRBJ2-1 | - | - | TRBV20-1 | TGCAGTGCTATGTTTGGGGCAGATGAGCAGTTCTTC | CSAMFGADEQFF
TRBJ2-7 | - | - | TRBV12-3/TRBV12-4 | TGTGCCAGCAGTGAGACAGCCTCCGGCTACGAGCAGTACTTC | CASSETASGYEQYF
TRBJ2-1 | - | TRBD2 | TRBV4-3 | TGCGCCAGCAGCCCGCGGCATGGCGGGAGGAGGGACAATGAGCAGTTCTTC | CASSPRHGGRRDNEQFF
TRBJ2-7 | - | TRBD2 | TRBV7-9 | TGTGCCAGCAGCTTAGGGCCCGGGGGGGGGATCTCCTACGAGCAGTACTTC | CASSLGPGGGISYEQYF
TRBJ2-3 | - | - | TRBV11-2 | TGTGCCAGCAGCTTGGACTACAGCACAGATACGCAGTATTTT | CASSLDYSTDTQYF
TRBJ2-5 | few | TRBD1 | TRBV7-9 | TGTGCCAGCAGCTTACAGGGACAGAAACAAGAGACCCAGTACTTC | CASSLQGQKQETQYF
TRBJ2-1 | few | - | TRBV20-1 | TGCAGTGCTAGTGGGTCCCTTGCCTACAATGAGCAGTTCTTC | CSASGSLAYNEQFF
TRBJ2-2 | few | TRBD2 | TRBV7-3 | TGTGCCAGCAGCCCCCAGGGCGCGGGAGGGCATCGCACCGGGGAGCTGTTTTTT | CASSPQGAGGHRTGELFF
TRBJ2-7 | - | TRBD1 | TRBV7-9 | TGTGCCAGCGTACAGGGGCATCTCTACGAGCAGTACTTC | CASVQGHLYEQYF
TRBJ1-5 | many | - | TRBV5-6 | TGTGCCAGCAGCCGCCTTAGTCAGCCCCAGCATTTT | CASSRLSQPQHF
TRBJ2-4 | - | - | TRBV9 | TGTGCCAGCAGCGTAGTCCGGTACCTAGCCAAAAACATTCAGTACTTC | CASSVVRYLAKNIQYF
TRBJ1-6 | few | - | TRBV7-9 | TGTGCCAGCAGCCCTACGGACTATACACCCCTCCACTTT | CASSPTDYTPLHF
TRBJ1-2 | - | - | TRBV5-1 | TGCGCCAGCAGCTTGGATACCGAGAACTATGGCTACACCTTC | CASSLDTENYGYTF
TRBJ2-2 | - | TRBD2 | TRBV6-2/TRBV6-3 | TGTGCCAGCAGTTACCGGCGGGGGGGCCCTGGCGGGGAGCTGTTTTTT | CASSYRRGGPGGELFF
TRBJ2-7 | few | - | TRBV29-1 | TGCAGCGTCAACCTTCCTGTGACCGACTCGGTTACCTACGAGCAGTACTTC | CSVNLPVTDSVTYEQYF